These 28 T cell receptor beta chains were all obtained from the same sample, sequenced in a study of T cells in Graves' hyperthyroidism and ophthalmopathy. The TCR beta CDR3 regions underwent amplification using RNA transcripts as the source. Carried out on the TCR CDR3, a first-round RT-PCR used the HTBI primer set. TCRdb re-analysed the multiplex PCR reads in MiXCR, keeping a single row per CDR3 protein. This sample has a few hundred thousand distinct CDR3 sequences, with under 20% found just once. Sequencing was done on a sample of blood. The receptor source for this set is a young man with Graves' ophthalmopathy.

This chain links TRBV6-5 with TRBJ1-1; possible D gene TRBD1, 6 bases. From germline, CDR1 is MNHEY and CDR2 SVGAGI. V gave up 2 bases and J gave up 2 bases, with 12 bases separating them. This CDR3 is built from 15 residues. The CDR3 nucleotides are TGTGCCAGCAGTTACCCGGGACAACTCAACACTGAAGCTTTCTTT. It encodes CASSYPGQLNTEAFF.

The chain uses TRBV6-1 and TRBJ1-2; TRBD1 matches 8 bases. Germline V gene lookup returns CDR1 MNHNS and CDR2 SASEGT. The V segment lost 7 bases and the J segment 2 bases; nucleotides outside the gene matches: 6. CDR3 length: 14 amino acids. CDR3 sequence: CASILDRGNYGYTF. The CDR3 DNA sequence: TGTGCCAGCATACTCGACAGGGGAAACTATGGCTACACCTTC.

This clonotype was counted at least ten times. J is TRBJ2-3 and V is TRBV3-1; D possibly corresponds to TRBD2 (6 bases). The germline V and J ends were trimmed by 0 bases and 7 bases, with 11 bases remaining between them. The CDR3 has 14 amino acids. CDR1 is LGHDT and CDR2 is YNNKEL in the germline V gene (reference sequence). The CDR3 loop is CASSQDASGYTQYF. DNA of the CDR3: TGTGCCAGCAGCCAAGATGCGAGCGGGTATACGCAGTATTTT.

The genes are TRBV7-2 and TRBJ1-2; 7 nucleotides match TRBD1. From germline, CDR1 is SGHTA and CDR2 FQGNSA. J was trimmed by 3 bases and V by 5 bases; bases with no gene match: 9. The CDR3 is 15 residues long. This CDR3 reads CASSQHRGGDYGYTF. The CDR3 DNA is TGTGCCAGCAGCCAGCACAGGGGTGGTGACTATGGCTACACCTTC.

V and J are TRBV5-1 and TRBJ2-3; 7 bases line up with TRBD1. Looked up from germline, CDR1 is SGHRS and CDR2 is YFSETQ. Trimming cost V 2 bases and J 2 bases; bases outside gene matches: 2. The CDR3 has 14 residues. The CDR3 region is CASSLGTVTDTQYF. The CDR3 coding sequence is TGCGCCAGCAGCTTAGGGACAGTCACAGATACGCAGTATTTT. Filled out from reference TRBV5-1 and TRBJ2-3, the complete variable domain reads KAGVTQTPRYLIKTRGQQVTLSCSPISGHRSVSWYQQTPGQGLQFLFEYFSETQRNKGNFPGRFSGRQFSNSRSEMNVSTLELGDSALYLCASSLGTVTDTQYFGPGTRLTVL.

The rearrangement links TRBV2 to TRBJ2-5; D is perhaps TRBD1 (6 bases). The germline gives CDR1 SNHLY, CDR2 FYNNEI. The CDR3 extends over 13 amino acids. The V end was cut by 3 bases, the J end by 5 bases, with 10 bases between. The CDR3 DNA sequence: TGTGCCAGCAGTGATTTAACAGGGGAGACCCAGTACTTC. Its protein product is CASSDLTGETQYF.

There are a few counts of this clonotype. The chain carries TRBV5-1 and TRBJ2-1; 8 bases are a match to TRBD2. The J segment lost 2 bases and the V segment lost 5 bases, leaving 9 bases of the junction unmatched. Germline CDR1 reads SGHRS; CDR2 reads YFSETQ. This CDR3 contains 16 residues. CDR3 nucleotide sequence: TGCGCCAGCAGTTTACATTCGGGGGGGGCCTACAATGAGCAGTTCTTC. Protein product: CASSLHSGGAYNEQFF.

There are a few counts of this clonotype. This chain uses TRBV24-1 with TRBJ1-1, with 11 bases matching TRBD1. Trimming took 9 bases from V and 4 from J; bases not matched to a gene: 3. The CDR3 covers 13 residues. CDR1 is KGHDR and CDR2 is SFDVKD in the germline V gene. CDR3 protein: CATSGTGGTEAFF. The CDR3 DNA reads as TGTGCCACCTCCGGGACAGGGGGCACTGAAGCTTTCTTT.

The table lists this clonotype with a few counts. The V and J genes are TRBV6-1 and TRBJ1-4, with D perhaps TRBD1 (5 bases). Germline V CDR1 and CDR2: MNHNS, SASEGT. This CDR3 is built from 14 residues. The V end lost 1 base, the J end lost 2 bases, and 5 bases lay between the germline ends. CDR3 amino acids: CASSEGGTNEKLFF. The CDR3 region has the DNA TGTGCCAGCAGTGAAGGGGGGACTAATGAAAAACTGTTTTTT.

The chain recombines TRBV7-2 with TRBJ1-1; tentatively, D is TRBD1 (5 bases). Germline loops: CDR1 SGHTA, CDR2 FQGNSA. The CDR3 is made up of 15 amino acids. V lost 1 base, J lost 3 bases, and 12 bases lay in between. The CDR3 DNA follows: TGTGCCAGCAGCTTAGGGGCCGGGACGGACACTGAAGCTTTCTTT. It codes for CASSLGAGTDTEAFF.

This chain connects TRBV5-1 to TRBJ1-5; D is possibly TRBD1 (5 bases). V was clipped by 4 bases and J by 5 bases, with 13 bases between them. This CDR3 comprises 14 residues. From germline, CDR1 is SGHRS and CDR2 YFSETQ. CDR3 nucleotides: TGCGCCAGCAGCCCTGGACACGAGGATCAGCCCCAGCATTTT. Its protein is CASSPGHEDQPQHF.

This clonotype has at least ten counts. The V call is TRBV11-1, the J call TRBJ1-1; 10 bases are a match to TRBD1. This CDR3 region has 16 residues. Per the germline V gene, CDR1 is SGHAT and CDR2 is FQDESV (reference sequence). V lost 4 bases, J lost 6 bases, and 11 bases stayed unmatched. CDR3 nucleotides: TGTGCCAGCAGCTCGAGGACAGGGGGAAGGAGGGCTGAAGCTTTCTTT. Its translation is CASSSRTGGRRAEAFF.

This clonotype was found a few times. The chain carries TRBV10-1 and TRBJ1-5; the D gene is possibly TRBD1 (6 bases). Trimming shortened V by 6 bases and J by 5 bases, and 11 bases separated the two germline ends. Germline values: CDR1 WNHNN, CDR2 SYGVQD (reference sequence). This CDR3 is 13 amino acids long. In nucleotides, the CDR3 is TGCGCCAGCAGCGCGACAGGTGATCAGCCCCAGCATTTT. It codes for CASSATGDQPQHF.

The CDR3 is CASRPSGGANTGELFF. CDR3 sequence (DNA): TGTGCCAGCAGACCCAGCGGGGGGGCGAACACCGGGGAGCTGTTTTTT. The chain uses TRBV12-3 or TRBV12-4 and TRBJ2-2, with TRBD2 matching 10 bases. V was clipped by 6 bases and J by 0 bases; unmatched bases: 4. The CDR3 spans 16 residues.

This chain links TRBV19 with TRBJ1-1; possibly TRBD1 for D (6 bases). The germline V gene encodes CDR1 LNHDA and CDR2 SQIVND (reference sequence). V was cut by 6 bases and J by 1 base, with 12 bases left in between. This CDR3 has 14 amino acids. The CDR3 spells CASRSGEANTEAFF. In DNA form, the CDR3 reads TGTGCCAGTAGGTCAGGGGAGGCGAACACTGAAGCTTTCTTT.

In its sample, this clonotype was seen a few times. The V and J genes are TRBV20-1 and TRBJ2-3; D possibly matches TRBD1 or TRBD2 (6 bases each). V gave up 3 bases and J gave up 5 bases, with 21 bases separating them. This CDR3 comprises 16 residues. Germline-derived CDR1 and CDR2 are DFQATT and SNEGSKA (reference sequence). The CDR3: CSASFRGASLVDTQYF. CDR3 coding DNA: TGCAGTGCTAGTTTTAGGGGGGCAAGTTTAGTAGATACGCAGTATTTT.

This clonotype was detected only a few times. The chain employs TRBV7-8 and TRBJ1-2; tentatively, D is TRBD1 (5 bases). CDR3 length: 15 residues. V lost 5 bases to trimming and J lost 3 bases, with 16 bases between them. From germline, CDR1 is SGHVS and CDR2 FQNEAQ. The CDR3 region is CASSLIPDSYYGYTF. CDR3 DNA sequence: TGTGCCAGCAGCCTCATTCCCGACAGTTACTATGGCTACACCTTC. Full variable domain (rest looked up from reference TRBV7-8 and TRBJ1-2): GAGVSQSPRYKVAKRGQDVALRCDPISGHVSLFWYQQALGQGPEFLTYFQNEAQLDKSGLPSDRFFAERPEGSVSTLKIQRTQQEDSAVYLCASSLIPDSYYGYTFGSGTRLTVV.

A remark on this clonotype: A much larger clonotype is one base distant, so this may be a read error. The chain employs TRBV6-1 and TRBJ2-5; tentative D call: TRBD1 (6 bases). V was cut by 8 bases and J by 1 base, with 11 bases left in between. This CDR3 has 13 residues. Germline loops: CDR1 MNHNS, CDR2 SASEGT. CDR3 in amino acids: CASDQGPQETQYF. CDR3 nucleotide sequence: TGTGCCAGCGATCAGGGGCCCCAAGAGACCCAGTACTTC.

This chain connects TRBV2 to TRBJ1-6, with 9 bases identical to TRBD1. The ends lost 5 bases at V and 6 bases at J; junction bases unmatched: 8. The CDR3 runs 16 residues. The germline CDR1 and CDR2 sequences are SNHLY and FYNNEI. CDR3 nucleotide sequence: TGTGCCAGCAGTCAGTCGGGACAGGGAGTTAATTCACCCCTCCACTTT. Amino acid sequence: CASSQSGQGVNSPLHF.

This chain uses TRBV10-3 with TRBJ1-6, with a tentative D call TRBD1 (5 bases). The V gene's germline CDR1 is ENHRY and CDR2 SYGVKD. V lost 6 bases to trimming and J lost 3 bases, with 18 bases between them. This CDR3 contains 17 residues. The CDR3 protein is CAIRGQAGVSYNSPLHF. The CDR3 nucleotides read TGTGCCATCAGGGGGCAGGCTGGGGTGAGCTATAATTCACCCCTCCACTTT.

This clonotype was detected many times. V and J are TRBV27 and TRBJ2-7; 8 bases agree with TRBD1. Looked up from germline, CDR1 is MNHEY and CDR2 is SMNVEV (reference sequence). This CDR3 region has 13 residues. V lost 7 bases, J lost 4 bases, and 6 bases stayed unmatched. The CDR3 region is CASTTGTGYEQYF. CDR3 nucleotides: TGTGCCAGCACGACCGGGACAGGATACGAGCAGTACTTC.

This chain uses TRBV19 with TRBJ2-3; weak D call: TRBD2 (5 bases). Trimming took off 6 bases at V and 0 bases at J, with 10 bases between the two ends. CDR3 length: 14 amino acids. Germline-derived CDR1 and CDR2 are LNHDA and SQIVND (reference sequence). CDR3 bases: TGTGCCAGTAGAGCGGTTACTAGCACAGATACGCAGTATTTT. This gives the protein CASRAVTSTDTQYF.

This clonotype was recorded many times. A much larger clone is a single base away; this may be a read error. The gene calls are TRBV12-3 or TRBV12-4 and TRBJ1-1; TRBD1 might be the D (6 bases). This CDR3 is 13 amino acids long. Deletions cut 4 bases from V and 1 base from J, with 7 bases between. CDR3 sequence: CASSWDTNTEAFF. The CDR3 DNA is TGTGCCAGCAGTTGGGACACGAACACTGAAGCTTTCTTT.

V and J are TRBV6-1 and TRBJ1-1; D might be TRBD1 (6 bases). Trimming removed 11 bases at V and 1 base at J, with 11 bases between. The CDR3 consists of 12 residues. The germline V gene has CDR1 MNHNS and CDR2 SASEGT. DNA for the CDR3: TGTGCCGCCGGGACACAGAACACTGAAGCTTTCTTT. Its protein product is CAAGTQNTEAFF.

A few counts support this clonotype. The chain employs TRBV6-5 and TRBJ1-2; D unresolved. Germline CDR1 and CDR2: MNHEY and SVGAGI. This CDR3 is built from 14 residues. V was shortened by 2 bases and J by 8 bases, with 15 bases between the two germline ends. Written as DNA, the CDR3 is TGTGCCAGCAGTTACGGTCTCTCGAATATGGGCTACACCTTC. Translation: CASSYGLSNMGYTF.

V usage is TRBV6-1 and J usage is TRBJ1-4; D not resolved. CDR1 is MNHNS and CDR2 is SASEGT in the germline V gene. The CDR3 runs 11 residues. Trimming took 5 bases from V and 7 from J, leaving 5 bases between them. CDR3 sequence: CASSKTEKLFF. CDR3 bases: TGTGCCAGCAGTAAAACTGAAAAACTGTTTTTT.

This clonotype has a count of ten or more. The chain joins TRBV5-1 to TRBJ2-3, with a possible D match to TRBD2 (5 bases). The CDR3 is 16 amino acids. Germline V gene lookup returns CDR1 SGHRS and CDR2 YFSETQ. V was trimmed by 0 bases and J by 2 bases, leaving 13 bases between them. The CDR3 DNA follows: TGCGCCAGCAGCTTGGGGCCCCAAGGACTCACAGATACGCAGTATTTT. It is translated as CASSLGPQGLTDTQYF.

This clonotype has a count of ten or more. This chain joins TRBV11-2 and TRBJ1-1; D may be TRBD1 (5 bases). Germline lookup yields CDR1 SGHAT and CDR2 FQNNGV. CDR3 length equals 11 residues. V gave up 4 bases and J gave up 11 bases, with 11 bases separating them. CDR3 residues: CASSSPGQAFF. The DNA for the CDR3 is TGTGCCAGCAGCTCCCCAGGGCAGGCTTTCTTT.